This TCR beta chain was retrieved from a study of T-cell memory formation after mild COVID-19. Whole-study results and caveats: CD4+ contracting clones were found mainly in CM and EM, and CD8+ ones in EMRA.

V shed 2 bases, J shed 6 bases, and the junction held 5 bases outside the gene matches. Per germline, CDR1 LNHDA and CDR2 SQIVND (reference sequence). CDR3 length: 14 residues. For this clonotype: Its specificity is unknown.

TCR alpha and TCR beta cDNA libraries with sample barcodes and UMIs came from 5'RACE using constant-segment primers. One entry per CDR3 protein results from TCRdb running MiXCR on the 5' RACE reads. The repertoire has a few hundred thousand distinct CDR3 sequences, around an eighth of them found once; the top ten carry roughly a fifth. This receptor was obtained from a man younger than 30 who had mild COVID-19 (a few samples of this study predate the infection). Cell type and time point are not known. The rearrangement joins TRBV19 to TRBJ1-1, with 8 positions matching TRBD1. The sample taken for sequencing was PBMCs or a T cell subset sorted from them (not recorded which). CDR3 amino acids: CASSITGGGSEAFF. CDR3 bases: TGTGCCAGTAGTATAACAGGGGGAGGGTCTGAAGCTTTCTTT.